A single sample gave rise to the 18 T cell receptor beta chains below, sequenced in a study of cytotoxic CD8 clonotypes in ibrutinib-treated CLL. Profiling relied on immunoSEQ multiplex PCR, and the TCRdb table lists in-frame clones only, not all of them. This sample has about 160,000 clones, with about 88% found just once. Sequencing was performed on PBMCs, taken at disease progression, from a patient treated with ibrutinib. The receptor source for this set is a human donor with chronic lymphocytic leukemia.

The rearrangement joins TRBV2 to TRBJ2-7, with no clear D. The CDR3 spans 14 residues. Trimming left V 4 bases short and J 0 bases short, with 10 bases between. Germline loops: CDR1 SNHLY, CDR2 FYNNEI. In DNA form, the CDR3 reads TGTGCCAGCAGTGTAACTCCCAGCTCCTACGAGCAGTACTTC. Translating it yields CASSVTPSSYEQYF.

The V call is TRBV21-1, the J call TRBJ1-5. TRBV21-1 is a pseudogene segment. CDR3 length equals 14 residues. The CDR3 loop reads CASSKPLPWEPQHF. The CDR3 DNA is TGTGCCAGCAGCAAACCGCTTCCTTGGGAGCCCCAGCATTTT.

The chain combines TRBV6-1 with TRBJ2-1; 9 nucleotides match TRBD1. The V and J ends lost 3 bases and 3 bases, in that order; junction bases with no gene match: 3. The CDR3 is 15 residues long. Germline CDR1 is MNHNS and CDR2 is SASEGT. The CDR3 DNA is TGTGCCAGCAGTGAGGGACAGGGTAACTACAATGAGCAGTTCTTC. This gives the protein CASSEGQGNYNEQFF.

This chain uses TRBV6-1 with TRBJ1-6, with TRBD1 identical over 9 bases. With 5 bases clipped from V and 6 bases from J, the junction kept 5 bases outside the gene matches. This CDR3 has 15 amino acids. Germline V gene lookup returns CDR1 MNHNS and CDR2 SASEGT. CDR3 nucleotides: TGTGCCAGCAGTAAAGGGACAGGGTTTAATTCACCCCTCCACTTT. Protein sequence: CASSKGTGFNSPLHF.

CDR3 residues: CASSATGNPEAFF. CDR3 bases: TGTGCCAGCAGCGCGACAGGGAATCCTGAAGCTTTCTTT. V usage is TRBV5-5 and J usage is TRBJ1-1; TRBD1 aligns across 7 bases. V trimming: 4 bases; J trimming: 6 bases; junction bases outside the gene matches: 6. The CDR3 has 13 amino acids. The germline V gene has CDR1 SGHKS and CDR2 YYEKEE (reference sequence).

This clone was recorded a few times. V and J are TRBV30 and TRBJ1-1; D is perhaps TRBD1 (6 bases). Germline V gene lookup returns CDR1 GTSNPN and CDR2 SVGIG (reference sequence). Between the trimmed V and J ends, which lost 1 base and 0 bases, there was a span of 18 bases. This CDR3 has 17 residues. This CDR3 reads CAWSAGQPPRVNTEAFF. In DNA, the CDR3 is TGTGCCTGGAGTGCCGGACAGCCCCCACGGGTGAACACTGAAGCTTTCTTT.

The genes are TRBV4-2 and TRBJ2-3; TRBD1 matches at 12 bases. The germline CDR1 and CDR2 sequences are LGHNA and YNFKEQ. V dropped 1 base and J dropped 10; count of bases not matched to a gene: 9. The length of the CDR3 is 16 residues. CDR3 protein: CASSQVGRGQGASQYF. The CDR3 DNA is TGTGCCAGCAGCCAAGTTGGGAGGGGACAGGGGGCGTCGCAGTATTTT.

This chain connects TRBV4-2 to TRBJ2-7; 9 nucleotides align to TRBD1. The CDR3 spans 17 residues. V shed 4 bases and J 1 base; nucleotides not matched to a gene: 11. Looked up from germline, CDR1 is LGHNA and CDR2 is YNFKEQ. The CDR3 spells CASSLVGDDRGSYEQYF. The CDR3 bases are TGTGCCAGCAGCCTAGTTGGGGATGACAGGGGGTCCTACGAGCAGTACTTC.

V and J are TRBV28 and TRBJ1-5; D is perhaps TRBD1 (6 bases). V was trimmed by 1 base and J by 9 bases, leaving 19 bases between them. There are 16 residues in the CDR3. Germline CDR1 and CDR2: MDHEN and SYDVKM. CDR3 residues: CASSLSRFWDTRPQHF. The CDR3 region has the DNA TGTGCCAGCAGTTTATCTAGGTTTTGGGACACCCGGCCCCAGCATTTT.

The genes are TRBV29-1 and TRBJ1-1; TRBD1 agrees at 7 bases. The CDR3 is 13 residues long. Germline CDR1 is SQVTM and CDR2 is ANQGSEA. V was clipped by 7 bases and J by 1 base; unmatched bases: 6. Here the CDR3 DNA reads TGCAGCGCCAGACGGACAGGGAACACTGAAGCTTTCTTT. It yields the protein CSARRTGNTEAFF.

A few counts support this clone. One end of the junction does not line up with germline, which may come from a read error. This chain uses TRBV19 with TRBJ1-2; TRBD1 matches at 10 bases. CDR1 and CDR2 (germline): LNHDA, SQIVND (reference sequence). CDR3 size: 14 residues. The CDR3 nucleotides read TGTGCCAGTAGTATCAAGTCGACAGGGGGCACGACCGACTTC. Translating it yields CASSIKSTGGTTDF.

V and J are TRBV9 and TRBJ2-7, with TRBD2 matching 9 bases. Germline V CDR1 and CDR2: SGDLS, YYNGEE. V lost 3 bases to trimming and J lost 4 bases; unmatched junction nucleotides: 5. The length of the CDR3 is 14 residues. The CDR3 DNA reads TGTGCCAGCAGCGCCGGGACTAGCACTTACGAGCAGTACTTC. Protein product: CASSAGTSTYEQYF.

This sequence joins TRBV7-9 and TRBJ1-4; a weak D match, TRBD1 (5 bases). CDR1 is SEHNR, CDR2 FQNEAQ, per germline (reference sequence). The CDR3 consists of 14 residues. V was shortened by 5 bases and J by 4 bases, with 11 bases between the two germline ends. In DNA, the CDR3 is TGTGCCAGCAGCCTGGGGGAGTATAATGAAAAACTGTTTTTT. Residues: CASSLGEYNEKLFF.

In this sample, this clone turned up once. The genes are TRBV18 and TRBJ1-4; D not resolved. This CDR3 is 15 amino acids long. Germline V CDR1 and CDR2: KGHSH, LQKENI. The V end was cut by 1 base, the J end by 5 bases, with 11 bases between. For the CDR3, the DNA is TGTGCCAGCTCACCACGTCACAGCGCGAATGAAAAACTGTTTTTT. It translates to CASSPRHSANEKLFF.

The J gene is TRBJ2-6, the V gene TRBV19, with unresolved D. The germline gives CDR1 LNHDA, CDR2 SQIVND (reference sequence). Trimming left V 1 base short and J 1 base short, with 8 bases between. The CDR3 contains 16 residues. The chain's CDR3 is CASSIVTPSGANVLTF. DNA for the CDR3: TGTGCCAGTAGTATAGTCACCCCGTCTGGGGCCAACGTCCTGACTTTC. Full variable domain (rest looked up from reference TRBV19 and TRBJ2-6): DGGITQSPKYLFRKEGQNVTLSCEQNLNHDAMYWYRQDPGQGLRLIYYSQIVNDFQKGDIAEGYSVSREKKESFPLTVTSAQKNPTAFYLCASSIVTPSGANVLTFGAGSRLTVL.

The gene calls are TRBV28 and TRBJ2-5, with TRBD1 matching 8 bases. Germline-derived CDR1 and CDR2 are MDHEN and SYDVKM. This CDR3 has 14 amino acids. J was trimmed by 2 bases and V by 6 bases; bases with no gene match: 5. The DNA of the CDR3 is TGTGCCAGCAGCCTGGACAGGGTACAAGAGACCCAGTACTTC. Amino acids: CASSLDRVQETQYF.

This clone was counted only a few times. The V call is TRBV19, the J call TRBJ1-5; TRBD1 agrees at 10 bases. Germline V gene data show CDR1 as LNHDA and CDR2 as SQIVND (reference sequence). The CDR3 is 15 amino acids. Losses at the gene ends were 5 bases for V and 2 bases for J; bases not matched to a gene: 3. The CDR3 spells CASSAGTGGNQPQHF. DNA of the CDR3: TGTGCCAGTAGTGCCGGGACAGGGGGCAATCAGCCCCAGCATTTT.

This clone was counted only a few times. V is TRBV10-1 and J is TRBJ1-1; TRBD1 might be the D (5 bases). The CDR3 is made up of 17 amino acids. From germline, CDR1 is WNHNN and CDR2 SYGVQD (reference sequence). V lost 0 bases and J 0 bases, leaving 14 bases between the germline ends. In nucleotides, the CDR3 is TGCGCCAGCAGTGAGTCGAGATTGGGGGTTATGAACACTGAAGCTTTCTTT. This sequence encodes CASSESRLGVMNTEAFF.